A single sample gave rise to the 9 T cell receptor beta chains below, sequenced in a study of response to subunit inactivated influenza vaccine. TCRdb called the RT-PCR reads again in MiXCR, with one record for every CDR3 protein. Seen here are roughly 760,000 distinct CDR3 sequences, approximately 22% observed once, and the top ten hold roughly 10%. Material: PBMCs from blood, obtained more than 4 days after vaccination. These receptors were collected from a man over 45 who received an inactivated influenza vaccine.

This clonotype showed up just a few times. The chain couples TRBV4-2 to TRBJ2-1; 11 bases align to TRBD2. The trim removed 0 bases at V and 6 bases at J, leaving 4 bases unmatched. Germline-derived CDR1 and CDR2 are LGHNA and YNFKEQ. CDR3 length equals 16 residues. This CDR3 is CASSQELAGAVNEQFF. CDR3 sequence (DNA): TGTGCCAGCAGCCAAGAACTAGCGGGGGCGGTCAATGAGCAGTTCTTC.

The J gene is TRBJ2-1, the V gene TRBV7-3, with D perhaps matching TRBD2 (6 bases). Per germline, CDR1 SGHTA and CDR2 FQGTGA. With 6 bases removed from V and 0 bases from J, the gap between germline ends came to 18 bases. The CDR3 is 17 amino acids. Here the CDR3 DNA reads TGTGCCAGCAGTCCAAGGTGGAGGGAAAGCTCCTACAATGAGCAGTTCTTC. Amino acids: CASSPRWRESSYNEQFF.

There are a few counts of this clonotype. This CDR3 is CASMPYLSGTVSYEQYF. The CDR3 coding sequence is TGCGCCAGCATGCCGTATCTGTCCGGGACGGTCTCCTACGAGCAGTACTTC. V is TRBV4-1 and J is TRBJ2-7; D tentatively fits TRBD1 or TRBD2 (5 bases each). Germline loops: CDR1 MGHRA, CDR2 YSYEKL. Trimming stripped 7 bases from V and 0 bases from J, with 22 bases between. This CDR3 is 17 amino acids long.

This clonotype has a handful of counts. The chain has TRBV5-1 and TRBJ2-3, with 12 bases matching TRBD2. J was trimmed by 3 bases and V by 4 bases; bases with no gene match: 12. The length of the CDR3 is 18 residues. Germline V gene lookup returns CDR1 SGHRS and CDR2 YFSETQ. CDR3 sequence (DNA): TGCGCCAGCAGCCCAATCGCGGCTAGCGGGAGGGTAACAGATACGCAGTATTTT. Translated: CASSPIAASGRVTDTQYF.

This chain connects TRBV20-1 to TRBJ2-7; TRBD2 agrees at 7 bases. Looked up from germline, CDR1 is DFQATT and CDR2 is SNEGSKA (reference sequence). The V and J ends lost 4 bases and 0 bases, in that order; junction bases with no gene match: 6. The CDR3 loop spans 14 amino acids. This CDR3 reads CSAKGTTTSYEQYF. The CDR3, as DNA: TGCAGTGCTAAGGGGACTACCACCTCCTACGAGCAGTACTTC.

This clonotype was found a few times. The V and J genes are TRBV29-1 and TRBJ2-6, with 9 bases matching TRBD2. CDR1 is SQVTM and CDR2 is ANQGSEA in the germline V gene. The V and J ends lost 1 base and 0 bases, in that order; junction bases with no gene match: 10. The CDR3 contains 19 residues. DNA for the CDR3: TGCAGCGTTGAAGGGGTAGCGGGGGCTCCTAGCTCTGGGGCCAACGTCCTGACTTTC. This encodes CSVEGVAGAPSSGANVLTF.

This clonotype was counted between two and nine times. The rearrangement joins TRBV12-3 or TRBV12-4 to TRBJ2-1; D remains unclear. V was shortened by 0 bases and J by 7 bases, with 7 bases between the two germline ends. This CDR3 has 13 amino acids. The CDR3 nucleotides read TGTGCCAGCAGTTTAGCCTCGTGGAATGAGCAGTTCTTC. Translated: CASSLASWNEQFF.

The V call is TRBV20-1, the J call TRBJ2-5, with D perhaps matching TRBD2 (6 bases). The V end was cut by 3 bases, the J end by 3 bases, with 11 bases between. CDR3 length: 13 residues. Germline CDR1 DFQATT, CDR2 SNEGSKA (reference sequence). CDR3 DNA sequence: TGCAGTGCTAGGTTACCTAGCGAAGAGACCCAGTACTTC. It specifies CSARLPSEETQYF.

This clonotype was seen only a few times. This chain connects TRBV20-1 to TRBJ2-3; D remains unclear. Germline CDR1 and CDR2: DFQATT and SNEGSKA (reference sequence). V lost 5 bases to trimming and J lost 1 base, with 7 bases between them. This CDR3 is built from 12 residues. CDR3 nucleotide sequence: TGCAGTGCTGAAGAGGGCACAGATACGCAGTATTTT. Protein: CSAEEGTDTQYF.